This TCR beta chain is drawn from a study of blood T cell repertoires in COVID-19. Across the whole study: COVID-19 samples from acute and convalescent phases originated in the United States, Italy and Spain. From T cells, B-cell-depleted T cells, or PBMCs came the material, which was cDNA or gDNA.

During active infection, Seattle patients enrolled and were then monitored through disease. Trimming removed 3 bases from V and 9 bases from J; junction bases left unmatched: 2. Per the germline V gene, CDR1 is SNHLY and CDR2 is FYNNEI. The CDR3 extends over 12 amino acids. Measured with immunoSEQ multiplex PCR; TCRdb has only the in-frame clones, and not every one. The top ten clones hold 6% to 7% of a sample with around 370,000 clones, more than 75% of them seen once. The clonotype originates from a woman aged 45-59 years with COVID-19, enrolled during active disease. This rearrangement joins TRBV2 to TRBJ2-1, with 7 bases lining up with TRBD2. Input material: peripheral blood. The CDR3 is CASSDWGGEQFF. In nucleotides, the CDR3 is TGTGCCAGCAGTGACTGGGGGGGTGAGCAGTTCTTC.